What follows describes a single T cell receptor beta chain. What it binds is unknown. The genomic DNA of each subset was split evenly across several immunoSEQ plates. Using immunoSEQ multiplex PCR, the repertoire was profiled, and TCRdb retains in-frame clones only, with some absent. The sample lists about 2.1 million clones; 93% were seen once. The record originates from a study of shared clonotypes between healthy human individuals. Turning to the study itself: Each donor's CD4 naive and CD4 memory cells filled three plates apiece, CD8 naive two, and CD8 memory one.

Overall study findings and caveats: Depth was large, yet rarefaction showed that sorted-subset sequencing was incomplete. Naive CD4 clonotype sharing across a handful of donors was 5% to 6%.

Naive CD8 cells lacked CD45RO, underwent positive selection for CCR7 and left out terminally differentiated effector memory CD45RA+ cells. The receptor was derived from a man aged 18 to 35 in good health. Some clones in this sample may be carry-over from other donors' samples. Material: naive CD8+ T cells from PBMCs.

For the CDR3, the DNA is TGCAGCGTTGCAGGCGGGAGATCATTCAATGAGCAGTTCTTC. Its protein is CSVAGGRSFNEQFF. The V gene is TRBV29-1, the J gene TRBJ2-1; 7 positions match TRBD2. The J segment lost 6 bases and the V segment lost 4 bases, leaving 9 bases of the junction unmatched. In germline, CDR1 is SQVTM, CDR2 ANQGSEA. This CDR3 has 14 amino acids.